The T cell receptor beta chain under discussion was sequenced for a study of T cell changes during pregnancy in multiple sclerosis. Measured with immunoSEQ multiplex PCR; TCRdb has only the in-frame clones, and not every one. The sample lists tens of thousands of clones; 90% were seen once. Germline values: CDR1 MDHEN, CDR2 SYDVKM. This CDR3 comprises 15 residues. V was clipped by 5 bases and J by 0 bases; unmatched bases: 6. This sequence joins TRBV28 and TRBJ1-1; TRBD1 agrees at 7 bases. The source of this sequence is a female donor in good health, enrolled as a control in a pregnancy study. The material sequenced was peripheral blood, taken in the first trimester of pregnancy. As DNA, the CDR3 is TGTGCCAGCAGTCGCCCCGGGACAGTGAACACTGAAGCTTTCTTT. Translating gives CASSRPGTVNTEAFF.